This is a list of T cell receptor beta chains from one sample in a study of shared clonotypes between healthy human individuals. Data came from immunoSEQ multiplex PCR; TCRdb stores just in-frame clones and leaves some out. The table includes some 630,000 clones, about three quarters detected once. Material for sequencing was memory CD4+ T cells sorted from blood. These receptor sequences come from a woman aged 25-40 years in good health. Each CDR3 is given with its conserved first and last residue. A D gene is named only where the DNA matches it firmly. Not every row has a clone size; where given, it reads once, few, many or a size class.

J gene | V gene | clone size | D gene | CDR3 DNA | CDR3 protein
TRBJ2-7 | TRBV5-1 | - | TRBD2 | TGCGCCAGCAGCTTGGCACCTAGCGGGGCCTACGAGCAGTACTTC | CASSLAPSGAYEQYF
TRBJ2-1 | TRBV10-1 | - | TRBD2 | TGCGCCACCTCCGGGACTAGCGGTGCCAATGAGCAGTTCTTC | CATSGTSGANEQFF
TRBJ2-6 | TRBV20-1 | - | - | TGCAGTGTCCCTGGGGCCAACGTCCTGACTTTC | CSVPGANVLTF
TRBJ2-7 | TRBV4-1 | few | TRBD1 | TGCGCCAGCAGCCAGCGGGGACAGGAAGGGACCCGTCGGGAGCAGTACTTC | CASSQRGQEGTRREQYF
TRBJ2-3 | TRBV5-1 | - | TRBD2 | TGCGCCAGCAGCCTCCTGGTGGCGGGGGGGCAGGATACGCAGTATTTT | CASSLLVAGGQDTQYF
TRBJ1-2 | TRBV5-1 | - | - | TGCGCCAGCAGCCGCGGCGGGTCGGGGTTAAACTATGGCTACACCTTC | CASSRGGSGLNYGYTF
TRBJ2-7 | TRBV5-1 | - | - | TGCGCCAGCAGCTCGGGACACAATTCCCTCTACGAGCAGTACTTC | CASSSGHNSLYEQYF
TRBJ2-2 | TRBV6-1 | - | - | TGTGCCAGCAGTGACCGTGGTGTCGGGGAGCTGTTTTTT | CASSDRGVGELFF
TRBJ1-2 | TRBV7-8 | few | TRBD1 | TGTGCCAGCAGCCCGGACAGGGACTACTATGGCTACACCTTC | CASSPDRDYYGYTF
TRBJ2-2 | TRBV2 | - | - | TGTGCCAGCAGATTCTTCTCCGGGGAGCTGTTTTTT | CASRFFSGELFF
TRBJ2-1 | TRBV6-4 | once | - | TGTGCCAGCAGTCACGATCCGACAGCCACGGGATACAATGAGCAGTTCTTC | CASSHDPTATGYNEQFF
TRBJ2-5 | TRBV5-1 | once | - | TGCGCCAGCAGCTTCTACACCCAAGAGACCCAGTACTTC | CASSFYTQETQYF
TRBJ2-7 | TRBV6-1 | - | TRBD2 | TGTGCCAGCAGAGATAGCGGGAGTTGGTACGAGCAGTACTTC | CASRDSGSWYEQYF
TRBJ1-3 | TRBV5-6 | few | - | TGTGCCAGCAGCTTAGGGACTTGGGATACCGGAAACACCATATATTTT | CASSLGTWDTGNTIYF
TRBJ1-2 | TRBV11-2 | - | - | TGTGCCAGCAGCTTAAATCTGGGAGGGACGGGACATGGCTACACCTTC | CASSLNLGGTGHGYTF
TRBJ1-5 | TRBV7-9 | - | - | TGTGCCAGCAGCCAGTTCGGGGGTAGCAATCAGCCCCAGCATTTT | CASSQFGGSNQPQHF
TRBJ2-3 | TRBV5-1 | - | - | TGCGCCAGCAGCTTTTCGGGTAGTGGATTATTCGATACGCAGTATTTT | CASSFSGSGLFDTQYF
TRBJ2-3 | TRBV30 | - | TRBD2 | TGTGCCTGGAGTGTGGGACTAGCGGACACAGATACGCAGTATTTT | CAWSVGLADTDTQYF
TRBJ1-3 | TRBV30 | few | - | TGTGCCTGGAGTGTACCCAGGGCGTCGGGAAACACCATATATTTT | CAWSVPRASGNTIYF
TRBJ2-3 | TRBV5-4 | once | - | TGTGCCAGCAGCTTGGAACAACGGGGCACAGATACGCAGTATTTT | CASSLEQRGTDTQYF
TRBJ2-6 | TRBV7-9 | - | TRBD1 | TGTGCCAGCAGCTTATCCGGGACAGAGAGCTCTGGGGCCAACGTCCTGACTTTC | CASSLSGTESSGANVLTF
TRBJ2-1 | TRBV7-2 | - | TRBD1 | TGTGCCGGCAGCAAACCGGGACAGAACAATGAGCAGTTCTTC | CAGSKPGQNNEQFF
TRBJ1-5 | TRBV6-1 | few | TRBD1 | TGTGCCAGCAGAAACCGACAGGGGAGGAATCAGCCCCAGCATTTT | CASRNRQGRNQPQHF
TRBJ2-2 | TRBV19 | - | - | TGTGCCAGTAGTAAACAGGGAGGAGACACCGGGGAGCTGTTTTTT | CASSKQGGDTGELFF
TRBJ2-1 | TRBV4-2 | - | TRBD1 | TGTGCCAGCAGCCCAGATGGACAGGGGCCCTACAATGAGCAGTTCTTC | CASSPDGQGPYNEQFF
TRBJ2-5 | TRBV11-2 | - | TRBD2 | TGTGCCAGCAGCTTGTCTAGCGGCGGACATGAAGAGACCCAGTACTTC | CASSLSSGGHEETQYF
TRBJ2-1 | TRBV6-5 | - | TRBD2 | TGTGCCAGCAGTTACACACGGACTAGCGGAAGGAGGCAGTTCTTC | CASSYTRTSGRRQFF
TRBJ2-6 | TRBV21-1 | few | - | TGTGCCAGCAGGAAAGGGGGCGTTCATTCTGGGGCCAACGTCCTGACTTTC | CASRKGGVHSGANVLTF
TRBJ1-4 | TRBV11-2 | - | - | TGTGCCAGCAGTCTAACGATGTCGGGGGCGAGGATTGAAAAACTGTTTTTT | CASSLTMSGARIEKLFF
TRBJ2-3 | TRBV11-2 | - | - | TGTGCCAGCAGATCCGGCCGGACTTTTCACACAGATACGCAGTATTTT | CASRSGRTFHTDTQYF
TRBJ2-1 | TRBV5-1 | - | - | TGCGCCAGCAGCTTGTCCGGGACCGTATACAATGAGCAGTTCTTC | CASSLSGTVYNEQFF
TRBJ1-5 | TRBV19 | - | - | TGTGCCAGTAGTATCCTCGGGACATCTGCCGCTTTAAATCAGCCCCAGCATTTT | CASSILGTSAALNQPQHF
TRBJ2-7 | TRBV28 | - | TRBD2 | TGTGCCAGCATATCTAGCGGGAGGATCAACGAGCAGTACTTC | CASISSGRINEQYF
TRBJ1-1 | TRBV29-1 | - | - | TGCAGCGTTGACTTGTTGTTAAAGGACACTGAAGCTTTCTTT | CSVDLLLKDTEAFF
TRBJ1-3 | TRBV4-1 | - | - | TGCGCCAGCAGCAGAAGTTCAGCCCCCACTGGAAACACCATATATTTT | CASSRSSAPTGNTIYF
TRBJ2-3 | TRBV19 | few | TRBD2 | TGTGCCAGTAGCCTAGGACTAGCGGGGACAGATACGCAGTATTTT | CASSLGLAGTDTQYF
TRBJ2-7 | TRBV5-1 | few | - | TGCGCCAGCAGCCCCGGGGGAGCGGAGGCCTACGAGCAGTACTTC | CASSPGGAEAYEQYF
TRBJ1-3 | TRBV5-1 | - | - | TGCGCCAGCAGCTTGTCCGGGTTCTCTGGAAACACCATATATTTT | CASSLSGFSGNTIYF
TRBJ1-5 | TRBV7-2 | - | - | TGTGCCAGCAGCCAAGGGTCCTACAATCAGCCCCAGCATTTT | CASSQGSYNQPQHF
TRBJ2-1 | TRBV6-4 | few | TRBD2 | TGTGCCAGCAGTGACCCGGGACTAGGGTCCAATGAGCAGTTCTTC | CASSDPGLGSNEQFF
TRBJ1-4 | TRBV7-9 | - | TRBD1 | TGTGCCAGCCGGACAGGGCGGGAAAAACTGTTTTTT | CASRTGREKLFF
TRBJ2-1 | TRBV11-2 | - | - | TGTGCCAGCAGCTATGCACGAAGCTCCTACAATGAGCAGTTCTTC | CASSYARSSYNEQFF
TRBJ2-4 | TRBV28 | - | - | TGTGCCAGCAGGGTGGGTTCAAGCGTGAACATTCAGTACTTC | CASRVGSSVNIQYF
TRBJ2-7 | TRBV5-8 | medium-sized | - | TGTGCCAGCAGCCGCAGACCGGAGGCGGGCTACGAGCAGTACTTC | CASSRRPEAGYEQYF
TRBJ2-7 | TRBV5-8 | many | - | TGTGCCAGCAGAGGGAAGGGGGTCCACGAGCAGTACTTC | CASRGKGVHEQYF
TRBJ2-3 | TRBV19 | few | - | TGTGCCAGTAGTATGGGGGTAGCCACAGATACGCAGTATTTT | CASSMGVATDTQYF
TRBJ1-3 | TRBV5-1 | - | - | TGCGCCAGCAGCCCTGGGACCGACGGAAACACCATATATTTT | CASSPGTDGNTIYF
TRBJ1-4 | TRBV7-9 | - | - | TGTGCCAGCTCACGAGAGGGGGGAACTAATGAAAAACTGTTTTTT | CASSREGGTNEKLFF
TRBJ1-2 | TRBV9 | few | - | TGTGCCAGCAGCGAGACGACAGCCGGAGATGGCTACACCTTC | CASSETTAGDGYTF
TRBJ2-4 | TRBV11-2 | - | TRBD2 | TGTGCCAGCAGCTTAGTGGCTAGCGGGAGTTCTAGAGAGAGCATTCAGTACTTC | CASSLVASGSSRESIQYF
TRBJ2-1 | TRBV29-1 | - | - | TGCAGCGGTGGTCGCAGAAACATCAATGAGCAGTTCTTC | CSGGRRNINEQFF
TRBJ2-5 | TRBV7-2 | - | TRBD2 | TGTGCCAGCAACCGCGGACTAGGGCGACAGTACTTC | CASNRGLGRQYF
TRBJ2-5 | TRBV5-1 | - | - | TGCGCCAGCAGCTTGGCACGGATAGAGACCCAGTACTTC | CASSLARIETQYF
TRBJ2-7 | TRBV5-1 | - | - | TGCGCCAGCAGCTTGTATTCCGAGCAGTACTTC | CASSLYSEQYF
TRBJ2-1 | TRBV25-1 | - | TRBD1 | TGTGCCAGCAGTGGTCCAACGGGACAGCGAAATGAGCAGTTCTTC | CASSGPTGQRNEQFF